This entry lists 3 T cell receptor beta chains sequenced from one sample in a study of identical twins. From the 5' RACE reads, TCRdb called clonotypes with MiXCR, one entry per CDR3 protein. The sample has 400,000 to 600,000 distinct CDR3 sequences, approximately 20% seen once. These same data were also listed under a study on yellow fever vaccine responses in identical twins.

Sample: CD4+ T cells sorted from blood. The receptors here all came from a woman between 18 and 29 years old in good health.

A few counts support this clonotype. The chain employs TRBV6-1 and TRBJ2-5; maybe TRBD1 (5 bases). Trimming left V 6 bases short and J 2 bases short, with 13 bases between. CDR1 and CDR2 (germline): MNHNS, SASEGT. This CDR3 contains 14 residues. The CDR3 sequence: CASSRQTVQETQYF. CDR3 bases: TGTGCCAGCAGCCGACAGACAGTTCAAGAGACCCAGTACTTC.

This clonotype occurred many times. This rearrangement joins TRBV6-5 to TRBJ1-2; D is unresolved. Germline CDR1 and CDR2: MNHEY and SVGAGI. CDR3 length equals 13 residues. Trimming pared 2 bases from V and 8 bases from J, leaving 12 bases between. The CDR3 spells CASSYVAGVGYTF. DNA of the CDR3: TGTGCCAGCAGTTACGTAGCCGGGGTCGGCTACACCTTC.

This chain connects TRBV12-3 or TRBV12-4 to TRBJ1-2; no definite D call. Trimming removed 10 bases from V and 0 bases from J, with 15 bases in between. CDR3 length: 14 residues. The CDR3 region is CATPPTGANYGYTF. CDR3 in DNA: TGTGCCACTCCGCCCACGGGAGCTAACTATGGCTACACCTTC.